One sample yielded the 29 T cell receptor beta chains listed below, sequenced in a study of cytomegalovirus exposure and HLA in healthy donors. PCR involved 60 Vbeta and 13 Jbeta primers. Clones were sequenced by immunoSEQ multiplex PCR, and TCRdb holds only the in-frame ones, with some missing. The data show fewer than 120,000 clones, with 70% to 90% seen just once and approximately 1.8% held by the top ten. The source material was PBMCs. These receptors were collected from a man aged 40-49 years in good health and CMV-seronegative.

The chain recombines TRBV11-2 with TRBJ2-7, with 10 bases fitting TRBD1. The ends lost 6 bases at V and 6 bases at J; junction bases unmatched: 5. The CDR3 is made up of 13 amino acids. Per the germline V gene, CDR1 is SGHAT and CDR2 is FQNNGV. The CDR3 spells CASRTGTGVEQYF. Written as DNA, the CDR3 is TGTGCCAGCAGAACCGGGACAGGGGTCGAGCAGTACTTC.

V gene TRBV7-8 combines with J gene TRBJ2-1, with 8 positions matching TRBD1. Unmatched junction bases numbered 14, after V lost 1 base and J lost 6 bases. The CDR3 consists of 18 residues. Germline CDR1 SGHVS, CDR2 FQNEAQ. CDR3 amino acids: CASSLDGTGSSGVNEQFF. The DNA for the CDR3 is TGTGCCAGCAGCTTAGATGGGACAGGCTCCTCCGGAGTCAATGAGCAGTTCTTC.

The chain joins TRBV7-2 to TRBJ2-2, with D uncertain. V lost 2 bases and J lost 6, with 10 bases in between. Germline V gene sequence: CDR1 SGHTA, CDR2 FQGNSA. CDR3 length: 14 amino acids. The CDR3 protein is CASSLRSLAGELFF. For the CDR3, the DNA is TGTGCCAGCAGCTTACGAAGCCTGGCCGGGGAGCTGTTTTTT. Full variable domain (missing parts from reference TRBV7-2 and TRBJ2-2): GAGVSQSPSNKVTEKGKDVELRCDPISGHTALYWYRQSLGQGLEFLIYFQGNSAPDKSGLPSDRFSAERTGGSVSTLTIQRTQQEDSAVYLCASSLRSLAGELFFGEGSRLTVL.

V is TRBV2 and J is TRBJ1-4, with no clear D. The germline V gene encodes CDR1 SNHLY and CDR2 FYNNEI. V dropped 8 bases and J dropped 7 bases, with 11 bases sitting between them. This CDR3 spans 12 amino acids. This CDR3 reads CASASRGEKLFF. The DNA of the CDR3 is TGTGCCAGCGCATCCCGGGGTGAAAAACTGTTTTTT. Drawing the rest from reference TRBV2 and TRBJ1-4, the complete variable domain is EPEVTQTPSHQVTQMGQEVILRCVPISNHLYFYWYRQILGQKVEFLVSFYNNEISEKSEIFDDQFSVERPDGSNFTLKIRSTKLEDSAMYFCASASRGEKLFFGSGTQLSVL.

The V and J genes are TRBV6-1 and TRBJ1-5, with TRBD1 matching 10 bases. The J segment lost 6 bases and the V segment lost 7 bases, leaving 9 bases of the junction unmatched. CDR1 and CDR2 (germline): MNHNS, SASEGT. There are 15 residues in the CDR3. The CDR3 sequence: CASTPDRGLSQPQHF. In DNA form, the CDR3 reads TGTGCCAGCACCCCTGACAGGGGGCTGAGTCAGCCCCAGCATTTT.

This clone was seen just once. The rearrangement uses TRBV29-1 and TRBJ1-1; the match to TRBD1 covers 7 bases. CDR3 length: 13 amino acids. V dropped 4 bases and J dropped 4; count of bases not matched to a gene: 6. The germline V gene has CDR1 SQVTM and CDR2 ANQGSEA. In nucleotides, the CDR3 is TGCAGCGTTGTTGGAGGGGGCAGCACTGAAGCTTTCTTT. Protein product: CSVVGGGSTEAFF.

This rearrangement joins TRBV7-9 to TRBJ1-5, with 10 bases lining up with TRBD1. The CDR3 extends over 16 amino acids. The germline gives CDR1 SEHNR, CDR2 FQNEAQ (reference sequence). V lost 5 bases to trimming and J lost 5 bases; unmatched junction nucleotides: 9. The CDR3 sequence is CASSATGTGAYQPQHF. The CDR3 DNA is TGTGCCAGCAGCGCAACAGGGACAGGGGCCTATCAGCCCCAGCATTTT. Full variable domain (missing parts from reference TRBV7-9 and TRBJ1-5): DTGVSQNPRHKITKRGQNVTFRCDPISEHNRLYWYRQTLGQGPEFLTYFQNEAQLEKSRLLSDRFSAERPKGSFSTLEIQRTEQGDSAMYLCASSATGTGAYQPQHFGDGTRLSIL.

This rearrangement joins TRBV7-9 to TRBJ2-7; D might be TRBD1 (6 bases). The V and J ends lost 3 bases and 4 bases respectively, with 13 bases between them. The CDR3 has 14 residues. CDR1 and CDR2 from the germline V gene are SEHNR and FQNEAQ (reference sequence). DNA of the CDR3: TGTGCCAGCAGCTTCGTCCAGGGGCTTTACGAGCAGTACTTC. It is translated as CASSFVQGLYEQYF.

The CDR3 bases are TGTGCCTGGTCCGCAGGGGCGCGTTCACCCCTCCACTTT. Translated: CAWSAGARSPLHF. The rearrangement links TRBV30 to TRBJ1-6; the D gene is possibly TRBD1 (6 bases). From germline, CDR1 is GTSNPN and CDR2 SVGIG (reference sequence). Trimming took off 5 bases at V and 9 bases at J, with 14 bases between the two ends. CDR3 length: 13 residues.

V is TRBV7-9 and J is TRBJ1-6; 9 bases fit TRBD1. The ends lost 8 bases at V and 10 bases at J; junction bases unmatched: 6. Germline-derived CDR1 and CDR2 are SEHNR and FQNEAQ (reference sequence). The CDR3 is made up of 13 amino acids. CDR3 coding DNA: TGTGCCAGCGGGACAGGGCGAGGGTCACCCCTCCACTTT. Residues: CASGTGRGSPLHF.

V gene TRBV5-1 combines with J gene TRBJ2-2; D is uncertain. V was pared by 1 base and J by 0 bases, with 7 bases between. This CDR3 is built from 15 residues. CDR1 is SGHRS, CDR2 YFSETQ, per germline. The CDR3 nucleotides read TGCGCCAGCAGCTTGACGGTATCGAACACCGGGGAGCTGTTTTTT. This codes for CASSLTVSNTGELFF.

V and J are TRBV7-2 and TRBJ2-3, with D possibly being TRBD1 (6 bases). From germline, CDR1 is SGHTA and CDR2 FQGNSA. Trimming cost V 8 bases and J 6 bases, with 21 bases left between them. The CDR3 runs to 15 residues. CDR3: CASRDITFSTDTQYF. DNA of the CDR3: TGTGCCAGCCGGGACATTACATTTTCGACGGATACGCAGTATTTT.

This chain links TRBV7-2 with TRBJ1-2; 8 bases are a match to TRBD1. This CDR3 region has 18 residues. V was pared by 4 bases and J by 4 bases, with 17 bases of the junction left unmatched. Germline lookup yields CDR1 SGHTA and CDR2 FQGNSA. The CDR3 nucleotides read TGTGCCAGCAGCTCGCCCGACAGGGGCGTAGTTTCGCGCTATGGCTACACCTTC. Encoded protein: CASSSPDRGVVSRYGYTF. Complete variable domain (other parts from reference TRBV7-2 and TRBJ1-2): GAGVSQSPSNKVTEKGKDVELRCDPISGHTALYWYRQSLGQGLEFLIYFQGNSAPDKSGLPSDRFSAERTGGSVSTLTIQRTQQEDSAVYLCASSSPDRGVVSRYGYTFGSGTRLTVV.

The chain joins TRBV15 to TRBJ1-2; TRBD1 agrees at 7 bases. Germline CDR1 reads LNHNV; CDR2 reads YYDKDF (reference sequence). The CDR3 sequence is 15 residues long. Trimming took 5 bases from V and 6 from J; bases not matched to a gene: 12. The CDR3 sequence: CATSDPPGTENGYTF. The CDR3 bases are TGTGCCACCAGCGACCCCCCCGGGACAGAGAATGGCTACACCTTC.

The chain carries TRBV2 and TRBJ2-3, with TRBD2 identical over 7 bases. CDR1 is SNHLY and CDR2 is FYNNEI in the germline V gene. J gave up 2 bases and V 6 bases, and 8 bases lay outside the gene matches. The CDR3 totals 15 residues. Here the CDR3 reads CASSPGTKNTDTQYF. The DNA of the CDR3 is TGTGCCAGCAGCCCCGGGACTAAGAACACAGATACGCAGTATTTT. The full variable domain, completed using reference TRBV2 and TRBJ2-3, is EPEVTQTPSHQVTQMGQEVILRCVPISNHLYFYWYRQILGQKVEFLVSFYNNEISEKSEIFDDQFSVERPDGSNFTLKIRSTKLEDSAMYFCASSPGTKNTDTQYFGPGTRLTVL.

The rearrangement links TRBV6-5 to TRBJ1-1; D may be TRBD1 (5 bases). Per germline, CDR1 MNHEY and CDR2 SVGAGI. CDR3 length: 13 residues. Trimming removed 0 bases at V and 6 bases at J, with 8 bases between. Here the CDR3 DNA reads TGTGCCAGCAGTTACTCGACAGACGCTGAAGCTTTCTTT. It specifies CASSYSTDAEAFF.

This clone appeared a single time. The genes are TRBV7-2 and TRBJ1-6; TRBD1 matches at 9 bases. This CDR3 is 14 amino acids long. The germline V gene encodes CDR1 SGHTA and CDR2 FQGNSA. The J segment lost 9 bases and the V segment lost 3 bases, leaving 3 bases of the junction unmatched. In DNA, the CDR3 is TGTGCCAGCAGCTTTACAGGGGGCGTTTCACCCCTCCACTTT. Translated, it gives CASSFTGGVSPLHF.

V and J are TRBV7-2 and TRBJ1-1, with D maybe TRBD1 (5 bases). V shed 4 bases and J shed 0 bases, with 12 bases lying between them. Germline V gives CDR1 SGHTA, CDR2 FQGNSA. The CDR3 is 15 amino acids. CDR3 nucleotide sequence: TGTGCCAGCAGCTCTTATGAAGGGGTGAACACTGAAGCTTTCTTT. Residues: CASSSYEGVNTEAFF.

In regard to this clone: This same CDR3 is encoded by further DNA sequences in the sample. The V call is TRBV5-1, the J call TRBJ1-1; weak D call: TRBD1 (6 bases). The V end was cut by 4 bases, the J end by 0 bases, with 10 bases between. CDR1 is SGHRS and CDR2 is YFSETQ in the germline V gene. The CDR3 spans 14 residues. CDR3 region: CASSPDRVNTEAFF. DNA of the CDR3: TGCGCCAGCAGCCCGGACAGAGTGAACACTGAAGCTTTCTTT.

The V gene is TRBV2, the J gene TRBJ2-2; TRBD1 aligns across 7 bases. CDR3 length: 14 amino acids. The trim removed 8 bases at V and 5 bases at J, leaving 8 bases unmatched. Germline-derived CDR1 and CDR2 are SNHLY and FYNNEI. The CDR3 reads CASRDRVGTGELFF. The CDR3 DNA reads TGTGCCAGCCGAGACAGGGTTGGGACCGGGGAGCTGTTTTTT.

The chain recombines TRBV5-6 with TRBJ2-2, with TRBD1 matching 9 bases. Germline trimming cut 2 bases from V and 5 bases from J; bases unmatched to any gene: 4. CDR1 and CDR2 from the germline V gene are SGHDT and YYEEEE. This CDR3 is 15 amino acids long. The CDR3 here is CASSLGTGKTGELFF. CDR3 nucleotide sequence: TGTGCCAGCAGCTTAGGGACAGGGAAGACCGGGGAGCTGTTTTTT. Full variable domain (rest looked up from reference TRBV5-6 and TRBJ2-2): DAGVTQSPTHLIKTRGQQVTLRCSPKSGHDTVSWYQQALGQGPQFIFQYYEEEERQRGNFPDRFSGHQFPNYSSELNVNALLLGDSALYLCASSLGTGKTGELFFGEGSRLTVL.

The V call is TRBV6-5, the J call TRBJ1-1; 7 nucleotides align to TRBD1. The CDR3 is 14 residues long. From germline, CDR1 is MNHEY and CDR2 SVGAGI. V was pared by 6 bases and J by 5 bases, with 9 bases of the junction left unmatched. The DNA for the CDR3 is TGTGCCAGCAGACTCAGGGGGGCGAATACTGAAGCTTTCTTT. Amino acid sequence: CASRLRGANTEAFF.

The CDR3 DNA sequence: TGTGCCAGCAGCTTGGCAGGCTCAGCCTACGAGCAGTACTTC. This sequence encodes CASSLAGSAYEQYF. J is TRBJ2-7 and V is TRBV5-6; D is undetermined. Between the trimmed V and J ends, which lost 0 bases and 2 bases, there was a span of 9 bases. CDR3 length: 14 amino acids. The germline V gene encodes CDR1 SGHDT and CDR2 YYEEEE.

V is TRBV7-9 and J is TRBJ1-4; 8 bases align to TRBD1. This CDR3 has 16 residues. CDR1 and CDR2 from the germline V gene are SEHNR and FQNEAQ (reference sequence). Unmatched junction bases numbered 7, after V lost 2 bases and J lost 5 bases. The CDR3 DNA is TGTGCCAGCAGCTTATCGGCACAGGGGGTGAATGAAAAACTGTTTTTT. Its translation: CASSLSAQGVNEKLFF. The full variable domain, in which reference TRBV7-9 and TRBJ1-4 provide the parts outside the CDR3, is DTGVSQNPRHKITKRGQNVTFRCDPISEHNRLYWYRQTLGQGPEFLTYFQNEAQLEKSRLLSDRFSAERPKGSFSTLEIQRTEQGDSAMYLCASSLSAQGVNEKLFFGSGTQLSVL.

Here the CDR3 reads CASGTGEKGTEAFF. DNA for the CDR3: TGCGCCAGCGGTACAGGGGAGAAGGGCACTGAAGCTTTCTTT. V and J are TRBV5-1 and TRBJ1-1, with TRBD1 matching 7 bases. V trimming: 7 bases; J trimming: 4 bases; junction bases outside the gene matches: 10. There are 14 residues in the CDR3. Germline CDR1 reads SGHRS; CDR2 reads YFSETQ.

The chain recombines TRBV29-1 with TRBJ2-2, with a tentative D call TRBD1 (6 bases). CDR3 length equals 13 residues. Per germline, CDR1 SQVTM and CDR2 ANQGSEA. V lost 5 bases and J lost 4, with 11 bases in between. The CDR3 loop reads CSVRTASTGELFF. The CDR3 DNA reads as TGCAGCGTTAGGACAGCTTCCACCGGGGAGCTGTTTTTT.

This sequence joins TRBV19 and TRBJ1-6; D remains unclear. Germline V gene sequence: CDR1 LNHDA, CDR2 SQIVND (reference sequence). The CDR3 has 13 amino acids. V gave up 7 bases and J gave up 6 bases, with 10 bases separating them. For the CDR3, the DNA is TGTGCCAGTATGGGAGTAAGTAATTCACCCCTCCACTTT. As protein: CASMGVSNSPLHF.

The DNA for the CDR3 is TGTGCCAGCAGTTTACTATTATCCTATGGCTACACCTTC. Translated: CASSLLLSYGYTF. The genes are TRBV28 and TRBJ1-2; D remains unclear. The CDR3 totals 13 residues. Germline CDR1 is MDHEN and CDR2 is SYDVKM. Trimming took off 2 bases at V and 4 bases at J, with 8 bases between the two ends.

The V and J genes are TRBV30 and TRBJ2-3; D is possibly TRBD1 (5 bases). Germline V lookup: CDR1 GTSNPN, CDR2 SVGIG (reference sequence). The V end lost 3 bases, the J end lost 2 bases, and 9 bases lay between the germline ends. The CDR3 runs to 13 residues. The chain's CDR3 is CAWRGLNTDTQYF. In DNA form, the CDR3 reads TGTGCCTGGAGGGGGCTGAACACAGATACGCAGTATTTT.